This TCR beta chain derives from a study of T cell responses to AZD1222 COVID-19 vaccine (dated by TCRdb to the early 2020s). Concerning the study at large: Because spike-specific TCR depth and breadth did not differ between the two schedules, AZD1222 recipients who got a second dose at roughly 4 weeks were pooled with those who got a second dose at roughly 12 weeks. Enrollment into the trials was organized by age into subgroups of 18-55, 56-69 and 70-plus years, and those subgroups contained around 150, 28 and 57 TCR-sequenced participants, respectively. A total of 233 trial participants underwent TCR sequencing, of whom about 210 had received two doses of AZD1222 and some 26 had received two doses of the MenACWY control vaccine. What the study reported, not specific to this receptor: A significant rise in spike-specific TCR breadth and depth was observed after two AZD1222 doses relative to day 0 and relative to MenACWY recipients. Participants were mostly white British and included more females than males, and it was suggested by the authors that clonal diversity may have been underestimated. The whole spike protein was spanned by vaccine-associated CD4 TCRs, and dominant responses were seen in regions 160-218 and 743-854. Conclusions about previously exposed vaccinees are limited because only six or seven AZD1222 recipients were SARS-CoV-2 seropositive at baseline. Reportedly, close to half of the unique spike-specific TCRs recognized epitopes lying outside the regions that are mutated in the B.1.351 and B.1.1.7 variants. In the small 56-69-year group, the increase in depth fell short of significance, most likely because of low power. Because no samples from the day 14 peak response were available, repertoires could be characterized only after the peak T cell response.

The CDR3 contains 15 residues, cysteine and phenylalanine counted. The sequence is cut down to CDR3 DNA, 45 bases in frame from base 1. Trimming at the junction amounts to 4 bases on V and 2 bases on J, and the germline ends lie 15 bases apart. As encoded in the germline V gene, CDR1 is SGHTS while CDR2 is YDEGEE. Details on this clone: The antigen it recognizes is unknown. Qualities for individual bases were not recorded, and no much larger clone is one base off.

The time point label on this specimen signifies: baseline before first vaccination. Vaccinee samples came from UK trials COV001 and COV002, including a single-blind randomized controlled phase 2/3 trial of AZD1222 (ChAdOx1 nCoV-19) in healthy adults. Trial participant PBMC samples were collected at day 0 and day 28 after the second dose for TCRbeta chain sequencing. The CDR3 regions of human TCRbeta chains were analyzed by immunosequencing. The paper's data handling went like this. Repertoire TCRs were checked for matches against a reference library of SARS-CoV-2-specific TCRs that had been generated using the MIRA antigen-specificity platform. Breadth was defined as the fraction of unique TCRs that were SARS-CoV-2-associated. Depth was defined as the fraction of total T cells that were SARS-CoV-2-associated. Each spike-specific TCR was assigned to its reactive spike region and to a CD4 or CD8 class using the MIRA data. Log10-transformed breadth and depth values were compared by one-way ANOVA with Sidak's multiple comparisons tests. The table was pulled from immuneACCESS by TCRdb, which kept in-frame rearrangements only. Such tables lose some clones; where checked, under half of the loss comes from unresolved V genes, and the rest has no known cause. That table furnishes V, J and clone size, whereas the DNA furnished D and trimming. In all, the sample holds around 100,000 clones, and about 88% of those were seen once. Jointly, the top ten make up roughly a fifth of the sample.

The receptor was isolated from an adult in good health. This chain joins TRBV5-8 to TRBJ1-2, with the D segment identity uncertain. This sample comprised peripheral blood, obtained on day 0 of AZD1222 vaccination. The CDR3 in this case is CASSPGRRFNYGYTF. The DNA sequence is given as TGTGCCAGCAGCCCCGGACGGAGATTCAACTATGGCTACACCTTC.